This entry describes one T cell receptor (beta chain). Its antigen is still unknown. The DNA is omitted, as the CDR3 cannot be located on it reliably, and the CDR3 follows TCRdb's listing. This entry belongs to a study of molecular identifiers for immune sequencing clone quantification. Study conclusions and caveats: Jurkat TCR RNA spiked in from one cell could reportedly be detected among approximately 980,000 naive cells.

TCRdb redid the calling of the PCR reads with MiXCR, one entry per CDR3 protein. This table has about 500,000 distinct CDR3 sequences, around 23% appearing once. This TCR was sampled from a human donor in good health. Some libraries in this study had Jurkat cell RNA spiked in. Sequences were obtained from naive CD8+ T cells from blood, with Jurkat cell RNA spiked in. The subset was: FACS-sorted CD8+CD4-CCR7+CD45RA+ naive T cells.

The CDR3: CAVGAGTDTQYF. The V and J genes are TRBV12-2 and TRBJ2-3; whether TRBD1, the table's D call, matches the DNA was not checked. TRBV12-2 is a listed pseudogene. The CDR3 extends over 12 residues, inclusive of both ends.